Presented here are 24 T cell receptor delta chains from one specimen sequenced in a study of γδ T cells in repeated Plasmodium falciparum infection. With CATT, TCRdb re-called clones from the multiplex PCR reads. This table has under 60,000 delta-chain clones, roughly 1.6% appearing once. Vgamma9/Vdelta2+ and Vdelta2-negative gammadelta T cells were flow-sorted from PBMC for bulk sequencing. Sequenced: gamma-delta T cells from blood. These receptors all stem from a pool of human donors (malaria-infected and uninfected, not separated).

The rearrangement links TRDV1 to TRDJ1; weak D call: TRDD3 (5 bases). Matching the DNA to germline supplied the J gene, which TCRdb does not give. The CDR3 has 16 residues. The germline gives CDR1 TSWWSYY, CDR2 QGS. V was shortened by 1 base and J by 4 bases, with 16 bases between the two germline ends. The CDR3 DNA is TGTGCTCTTGGGGAACAGATGGAGAAGGGGGGCGATAAACTCATCTTT. Translation: CALGEQMEKGGDKLIF.

In this sample, this clone turned up many times. Sequence at one end of the junction differs from germline and may be a read error. The chain has TRDV1 and TRDJ1, with 9 bases lining up with TRDD3. The CDR3 has 20 residues. The germline gives CDR1 TSWWSYY, CDR2 QGS. CDR3: CALGDLFKLKLGDPTDKPIF. The CDR3 coding sequence is TGTGCTCTCGGGGACCTTTTTAAACTTAAACTGGGGGACCCCACCGATAAACCCATCTTT.

Worth noting for this clone: TCRdb pairs this DNA with a much larger clone's protein that differs at residue 4, likely a read error; the protein shown was translated from the DNA. The chain couples TRDV1 to TRDJ1, with TRDD3 matching 8 bases. Assignment of the J gene here rests on matching the DNA to germline, because TCRdb gives none. CDR3 length: 17 residues. Germline loops: CDR1 TSWWSYY, CDR2 QGS. This CDR3 reads CALEERPPGDITDKLIF. The CDR3 DNA follows: TGTGCTCTTGAGGAACGGCCTCCGGGGGATATAACCGATAAACTCATCTTT.

This clone was recorded many times. The rearrangement joins TRDV2 to TRDJ1; D perhaps matches TRDD3 (6 bases). The V gene's germline CDR1 is GEAIGNYY and CDR2 EKD. V was clipped by 0 bases and J by 0 bases, with 13 bases between them. The CDR3 has 16 amino acids. In DNA, the CDR3 is TGTGCCTGTGACACCGTGGGGGCCACGTACACCGATAAACTCATCTTT. The encoded protein is CACDTVGATYTDKLIF.

About this clone: The translation of this DNA and the TCRdb protein of a much larger clone differ at residue 9, probably owing to a read error; the protein shown here is translated from the DNA. The chain employs TRDV2 and TRDJ1; D possibly corresponds to TRDD3 (6 bases). In the absence of a J gene in TCRdb, the DNA was matched to germline to assign it here. This CDR3 is 16 amino acids long. Trimming pared 4 bases from V and 5 bases from J, leaving 22 bases between. The germline V gene has CDR1 GEAIGNYY and CDR2 EKD. In DNA form, the CDR3 reads TGTGCCTGTGAACCTGCGGCCAAACGGGGGAGAGATAAACTCATCTTT. Translated: CACEPAAKRGRDKLIF.

Note on this clone: A far larger clone lies a single base away; this is likely a read error. The sample has other DNA sequences that encode this CDR3 too. The chain joins TRDV1 to TRDJ1, with 8 bases identical to TRDD3. TCRdb carries no J gene annotation; the J gene was assigned here by matching the DNA with germline. The germline CDR1 and CDR2 sequences are TSWWSYY and QGS. The CDR3 length is 16 residues. J was trimmed by 0 bases and V by 6 bases; bases with no gene match: 9. In DNA, the CDR3 is TGTGCTCTTGGCCCACTGGGGGTTGAGCACACCGATAAACTCATCTTT. Protein sequence: CALGPLGVEHTDKLIF.

This clone was detected many times. CDR3 nucleotide sequence: TGTGCTCTTGGGGATACCACTAATCCCTTCGGGGTCCAGTACACCGATAAACTCATCTTT. Amino acid sequence: CALGDTTNPFGVQYTDKLIF. The chain joins TRDV1 to TRDJ1; D possibly corresponds to TRDD2 (5 bases). This CDR3 region has 20 residues. The germline V and J ends were trimmed by 3 bases and 0 bases, with 26 bases remaining between them. Per the germline V gene, CDR1 is TSWWSYY and CDR2 is QGS.

In the case of this clone: The protein held in TCRdb is that of a much larger clone and does not match this DNA's translation at residue 10, likely because of a read error; the protein shown is translated from the DNA. V gene TRDV1 combines with J gene TRDJ1; 8 bases agree with TRDD3. Germline matching of the DNA provided the J gene here, since TCRdb leaves it blank. V lost 2 bases and J lost 1; bases outside the gene matches: 6. This CDR3 contains 16 residues. CDR1 and CDR2 (germline): TSWWSYY, QGS. The CDR3 sequence is CALGEELGESTDKLIF. In DNA, the CDR3 is TGTGCTCTTGGGGAAGAGCTGGGGGAAAGCACCGATAAACTCATCTTT.

This clone was seen repeatedly, ten times or more. The chain employs TRDV1 and TRDJ1; TRDD3 aligns across 13 bases. This CDR3 spans 25 amino acids. V gave up 0 bases and J gave up 0 bases; unmatched junction bases: 25. Germline V gene sequence: CDR1 TSWWSYY, CDR2 QGS. The CDR3 bases are TGTGCTCTTGGGGAACTAGCATGGTCGAGGGCTTCGTACTGGGGGATACGCTCCTACACCGATAAACTCATCTTT. Amino acid sequence: CALGELAWSRASYWGIRSYTDKLIF.

As to this clone: TCRdb's listed protein matches a much larger clone and diverges from this DNA's translation at residue 13, likely through a read error; the protein shown comes from the DNA. The V gene is TRDV1, the J gene TRDJ1; D possibly corresponds to TRDD2 (7 bases). TCRdb lists no J gene, so it was determined here by aligning the DNA to germline. The CDR3 sequence is 20 residues long. The germline gives CDR1 TSWWSYY, CDR2 QGS. V was pared by 3 bases and J by 0 bases, with 26 bases between. The CDR3 DNA reads TGTGCTCTTGGGGACAACTTCCTAGTTGGGTGGGGGGCCCACACCGATAAACTCATCTTT. Its protein is CALGDNFLVGWGAHTDKLIF.

This clone was found a few times. The likely explanation is a read error, given a far larger clone one base away. This specimen includes other DNA sequences encoding the same CDR3. The chain combines TRDV1 with TRDJ1; TRDD3 matches at 8 bases. Matching the DNA to germline supplied the J gene, which TCRdb does not give. V lost 0 bases to trimming and J lost 0 bases; unmatched junction nucleotides: 30. This CDR3 has 25 amino acids. Germline CDR1 is TSWWSYY and CDR2 is QGS. The CDR3 loop reads CALGELVKRLTSTGGLIAYTDKLIF. The CDR3 DNA follows: TGTGCTCTTGGGGAACTAGTGAAACGCCTCACGAGCACTGGGGGTCTTATCGCTTACACCGATAAACTCATCTTT.

In its sample, this clone was seen many times. This likely reflects a read error, since a far larger clone is one base away. In the same sample, other DNA sequences code for this CDR3. The rearrangement uses TRDV1 and TRDJ1, with 8 bases aligning to TRDD3. The J gene is absent in TCRdb and was assigned here via DNA matching to germline. Germline CDR1 reads TSWWSYY; CDR2 reads QGS. Trimming cost V 3 bases and J 2 bases; bases outside gene matches: 20. CDR3 length: 20 amino acids. The DNA of the CDR3 is TGTGCTCTTGGGGAGCTAAATCCCAACTACTGGGGGTGGAGAACCGATAAACTCATCTTT. Its translation is CALGELNPNYWGWRTDKLIF.

This clone was counted only a few times. TCRdb attributes to this sequence the protein of a much larger clone, which differs from the DNA translation at residue 14; a read error is likely, and the protein displayed is translated from the DNA. The chain links TRDV1 to TRDJ2, with 12 bases aligning to TRDD3. Here the J gene was assigned by germline matching of the DNA, as TCRdb has none. In germline, CDR1 is TSWWSYY, CDR2 QGS. The CDR3 has 17 residues. For the CDR3, the DNA is TGTGCTCTTGGATTTACTGGGGGATACCCCCCGACAGCACGACTCTTCTTT. Its translation is CALGFTGGYPPTARLFF.

This clone has a handful of counts. With a far larger clone one base away, a read error is the likely cause. Other nucleotide sequences in the sample specify the same CDR3. V gene TRDV1 combines with J gene TRDJ1, with TRDD3 identical over 10 bases. The CDR3 runs to 22 residues. Germline trimming cut 1 base from V and 2 bases from J; bases unmatched to any gene: 22. Germline assignment: CDR1 TSWWSYY and CDR2 QGS. This CDR3 reads CALGEPPSGGDTRGRGTDKLIF. DNA of the CDR3: TGTGCTCTTGGGGAACCCCCTTCGGGGGGGGATACGCGTGGACGAGGAACCGATAAACTCATCTTT.

In this sample, this clone turned up a few times. TCRdb's protein, taken from a much larger clone, differs from this DNA's translation at residue 5, likely owing to a read error; the protein displayed comes from the DNA. The chain employs TRDV1 and TRDJ1; 9 bases match TRDD2. No J gene was available from TCRdb, and it was assigned here by a germline match of the DNA. There are 23 residues in the CDR3. CDR1 is TSWWSYY, CDR2 QGS, per germline. Trimming took 4 bases from V and 0 from J; bases not matched to a gene: 27. The DNA for the CDR3 is TGTGCTCTTGGGGTACATTGTTGTAGGCCTTCCTACTCCTACGGGGGATACACCGATAAACTCATCTTT. The encoded protein is CALGVHCCRPSYSYGGYTDKLIF.

The chain has TRDV1 and TRDJ1; 7 bases match TRDD3. No J gene was available from TCRdb, and it was assigned here by a germline match of the DNA. This CDR3 comprises 20 residues. Germline loops: CDR1 TSWWSYY, CDR2 QGS. Losses at the gene ends were 4 bases for V and 2 bases for J; bases not matched to a gene: 22. In nucleotides, the CDR3 is TGTGCTCTTGGGGGACCCCCCCCCCTACGCCCCCCGGGGGATACCGATAAACTCATCTTT. It specifies CALGGPPPLRPPGDTDKLIF.

This clone was detected a few times. The protein given by TCRdb reflects a much larger clone and differs at residue 10 from this DNA's translation, likely from a read error; the protein shown is the DNA's translation. The chain employs TRDV1 and TRDJ1; D possibly corresponds to TRDD2 (5 bases). TCRdb offers no J gene call, so here the DNA was matched to germline to obtain one. The CDR3 runs 14 residues. Trimming shortened V by 4 bases and J by 4 bases, and 13 bases separated the two germline ends. Germline CDR1 and CDR2: TSWWSYY and QGS. CDR3 loop: CALGVPSWVDKLIF. DNA for the CDR3: TGTGCTCTTGGGGTCCCTTCGTGGGTCGATAAACTCATCTTT.

This clone came up many times. The V gene is TRDV1, the J gene TRDJ1; 9 positions match TRDD3. The CDR3 loop spans 23 amino acids. The V and J ends lost 7 bases and 0 bases, in that order; junction bases with no gene match: 30. Germline CDR1 is TSWWSYY and CDR2 is QGS. CDR3 loop: CALVEPSPKPNVGGYRYTDKLIF. For the CDR3, the DNA is TGTGCTCTTGTGGAGCCTTCCCCGAAACCCAATGTCGGGGGATACCGGTACACCGATAAACTCATCTTT.

This clone has just a few counts. The amino acid sequence in TCRdb belongs to a much larger clone and departs from this DNA's translation at residue 11, likely a sequencing read error; the sequence shown is translated from the DNA. V and J are TRDV2 and TRDJ1; possible D gene TRDD3, 6 bases. TCRdb is silent on the J gene; assignment here came from matching the DNA to germline. Germline V gives CDR1 GEAIGNYY, CDR2 EKD. V was pared by 3 bases and J by 0 bases, with 37 bases between. The length of the CDR3 is 23 residues. DNA of the CDR3: TGTGCCTGTGACTTCCTCTCACTTTCCCAGGAGGGGATTCCTCGGCGTTACACCGATAAACTCATCTTT. Translating it yields CACDFLSLSQEGIPRRYTDKLIF.

This clone was detected a few times. The protein TCRdb lists belongs to a much larger clone and differs from this DNA's translation at residue 9, which points to a read error; the protein shown is made from the DNA. The chain has TRDV2 and TRDJ1; 9 nucleotides line up with TRDD3. The J gene is not listed in TCRdb, so it was assigned here from a DNA match to germline. In germline, CDR1 is GEAIGNYY, CDR2 EKD. The CDR3 loop spans 15 amino acids. Unmatched junction bases numbered 8, after V lost 3 bases and J lost 4 bases. The CDR3 is CACDQTGGHGDKLIF. CDR3 bases: TGTGCCTGTGACCAAACTGGGGGACACGGCGATAAACTCATCTTT.

A few counts support this clone. TCRdb shows a much larger clone's protein in place of this DNA's translation, and the two differ at residue 9, likely through a read error; the protein shown is translated from the DNA. The chain is built from TRDV2 and TRDJ1; D ambiguous. TCRdb records no J gene; here it was assigned by comparing the DNA to germline. The germline V and J ends were trimmed by 3 bases and 0 bases, with 16 bases remaining between them. Germline loops: CDR1 GEAIGNYY, CDR2 EKD. This CDR3 spans 16 amino acids. The CDR3 spells CACDPAPFRYTDKLIF. CDR3 DNA: TGTGCCTGTGACCCGGCCCCCTTTAGATACACCGATAAACTCATCTTT.

The chain employs TRDV1 and TRDJ1; D might be TRDD3 (5 bases). Germline loops: CDR1 TSWWSYY, CDR2 QGS. The CDR3 is 18 amino acids. With 4 bases removed from V and 0 bases from J, the gap between germline ends came to 21 bases. The CDR3 sequence is CALGALSGALQDTDKLIF. CDR3 coding DNA: TGTGCTCTTGGGGCATTAAGTGGGGCCCTCCAAGACACCGATAAACTCATCTTT.

This clone was detected only a few times. The protein TCRdb gives is from a much larger clone and does not agree with this DNA's translation at residue 12, likely a read error; the protein shown here comes from the DNA. This chain links TRDV1 with TRDJ1; 9 bases fit TRDD3. V was clipped by 0 bases and J by 0 bases; unmatched bases: 23. CDR3 length: 23 residues. Germline V gives CDR1 TSWWSYY, CDR2 QGS. CDR3 nucleotide sequence: TGTGCTCTTGGGGAACTTTGGCCCGACTGGGGGACACAGGTCCGCACTTACACCGATAAACTCATCTTT. It is translated as CALGELWPDWGTQVRTYTDKLIF.

This clone occurred many times. With a far larger clone one base away, a read error is the likely cause. Other DNA sequences in the same sample also yield this CDR3. The chain couples TRDV3 to TRDJ1; 9 positions match TRDD3. The CDR3 loop spans 18 amino acids. The germline gives CDR1 TVYSNPD, CDR2 GDNSRS (reference sequence). The chain's CDR3 is CAFNRGRWGIKDTDKLIF. CDR3 DNA sequence: TGTGCCTTTAACAGGGGTCGTTGGGGGATAAAGGACACCGACAAACTCATCTTT. The entire variable domain, with the rest obtained from reference TRDV3 and TRDJ1, is as follows: CDKVTQSSPDQTVASGSEVVLLCTYDTVYSNPDLFWYRIRPDYSFQFVFYGDNSRSEGADFTQGRFSVKHILTQKAFHLVISPVRTEDSATYYCAFNRGRWGIKDTDKLIFGKGTRVTVEP.